Listed here are 6 T cell receptor beta chains from one sample, sequenced in a study of cytomegalovirus exposure and HLA in healthy donors. This PCR relied on a set of 60 Vbeta primers and 13 Jbeta primers. Sequencing used immunoSEQ multiplex PCR; TCRdb keeps in-frame clones, though not all of them. The sample has about 120,000 clones, approximately 8% seen once. The specimen was PBMCs. The receptors originated from a woman aged 40 to 50 in good health and CMV-seropositive.

The chain recombines TRBV10-3 with TRBJ1-2; D remains unclear. From germline, CDR1 is ENHRY and CDR2 SYGVKD. V was pared by 2 bases and J by 5 bases, with 3 bases between. The CDR3 loop spans 11 amino acids. The CDR3 loop is CAISEQYGYTF. For the CDR3, the DNA is TGTGCCATCAGTGAGCAGTATGGCTACACCTTC.

As concerns this clone: Relative to the germline gene, one junction end is altered; a read error may explain this. This chain connects TRBV6-1 to TRBJ2-7; tentatively, D is TRBD1 (6 bases). There are 14 residues in the CDR3. Germline CDR1 and CDR2: MNHNS and SASEGT. The CDR3 region has the DNA TGTGCCGGCAGTGCTCCAGGGGTCTCCTACGAGCAGTACTTC. It is translated as CAGSAPGVSYEQYF.

This clone was counted only a few times. The chain uses TRBV6-5 and TRBJ2-7; 10 bases map to TRBD1. V dropped 5 bases and J dropped 6; count of bases not matched to a gene: 10. CDR1 and CDR2 (germline): MNHEY, SVGAGI. The CDR3 has 15 amino acids. CDR3 sequence: CASSRGQGDRGEQYF. As DNA, the CDR3 is TGTGCCAGCAGTCGCGGACAGGGGGACCGTGGCGAGCAGTACTTC.

This clone occurred a few times. This rearrangement joins TRBV5-1 to TRBJ2-7; D is unclear. Between the trimmed V and J ends, which lost 4 bases and 4 bases, there was a span of 12 bases. The V gene's germline CDR1 is SGHRS and CDR2 YFSETQ. CDR3 length equals 13 residues. The CDR3 sequence: CASSTSQPYEQYF. Written as DNA, the CDR3 is TGCGCCAGCAGCACCTCACAACCTTACGAGCAGTACTTC.

The gene calls are TRBV21-1 and TRBJ1-1; whether TRBD1, the table's D call, matches the DNA was not checked. TRBV21-1 is marked as a pseudogene. CDR3 length equals 15 residues. The CDR3 DNA is TGTGCCAGCAGCGCCTTGGGCAGCATGAACACTGAAGCTTTCTTT. Translating gives CASSALGSMNTEAFF.

This clone was counted between two and nine times. The chain joins TRBV5-5 to TRBJ1-5; 7 bases match TRBD1. The CDR3 is 15 amino acids. V lost 7 bases to trimming and J lost 2 bases; unmatched junction nucleotides: 9. The germline V gene has CDR1 SGHKS and CDR2 YYEKEE (reference sequence). CDR3 amino acids: CASSGRGQGNQPQHF. CDR3 nucleotide sequence: TGTGCCAGCTCCGGGAGGGGGCAAGGCAATCAGCCCCAGCATTTT.